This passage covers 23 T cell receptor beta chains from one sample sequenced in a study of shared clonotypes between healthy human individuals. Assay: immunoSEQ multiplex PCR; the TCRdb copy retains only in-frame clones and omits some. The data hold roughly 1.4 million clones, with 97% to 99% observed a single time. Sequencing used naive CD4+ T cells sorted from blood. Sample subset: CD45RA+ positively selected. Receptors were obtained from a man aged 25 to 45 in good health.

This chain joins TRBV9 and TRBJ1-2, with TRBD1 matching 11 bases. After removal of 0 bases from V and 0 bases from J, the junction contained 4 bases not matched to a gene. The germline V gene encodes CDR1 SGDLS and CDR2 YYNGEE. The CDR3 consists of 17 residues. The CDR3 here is CASSVVDRGPPNYGYTF. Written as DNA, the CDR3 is TGTGCCAGCAGCGTAGTGGACAGGGGGCCCCCTAACTATGGCTACACCTTC.

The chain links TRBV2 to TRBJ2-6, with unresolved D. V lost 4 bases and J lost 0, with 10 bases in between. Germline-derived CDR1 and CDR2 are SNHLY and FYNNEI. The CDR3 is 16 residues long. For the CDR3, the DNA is TGTGCCAGCAGTGGCCGACTGAACTCTGGGGCCAACGTCCTGACTTTC. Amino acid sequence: CASSGRLNSGANVLTF.

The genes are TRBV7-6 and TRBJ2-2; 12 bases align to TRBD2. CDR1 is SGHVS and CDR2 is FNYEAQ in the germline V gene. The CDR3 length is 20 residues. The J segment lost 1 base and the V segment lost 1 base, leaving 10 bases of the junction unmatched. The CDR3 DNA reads TGTGCCAGCAGCTTAGGCCTACTAGCGGGAGGACCTAGGAACACCGGGGAGCTGTTTTTT. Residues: CASSLGLLAGGPRNTGELFF.

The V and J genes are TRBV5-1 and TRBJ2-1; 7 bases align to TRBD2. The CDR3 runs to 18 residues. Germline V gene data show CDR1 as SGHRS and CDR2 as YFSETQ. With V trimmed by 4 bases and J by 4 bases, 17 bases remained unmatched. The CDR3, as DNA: TGCGCCAGCAGCGTGGGAGGGATCCTAGCGGAGTCTTACAATGAGCAGTTCTTC. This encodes CASSVGGILAESYNEQFF.

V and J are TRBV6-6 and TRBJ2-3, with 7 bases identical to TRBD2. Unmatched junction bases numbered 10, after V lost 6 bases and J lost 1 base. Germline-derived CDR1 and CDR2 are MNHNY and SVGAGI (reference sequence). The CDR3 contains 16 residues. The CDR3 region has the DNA TGTGCCAGCAGCCCCCGGCTAGCGGCCCGCACAGATACGCAGTATTTT. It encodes CASSPRLAARTDTQYF.

The CDR3 DNA follows: TGTGCCAGCAGCTTAACGACGGGAGTTCTCTACGAGCAGTACTTC. This translates into CASSLTTGVLYEQYF. This chain connects TRBV7-9 to TRBJ2-7, with a weak D call TRBD2 (6 bases). Germline assignment: CDR1 SEHNR and CDR2 FQNEAQ (reference sequence). V lost 2 bases and J lost 3, with 14 bases in between. The CDR3 is made up of 15 amino acids.

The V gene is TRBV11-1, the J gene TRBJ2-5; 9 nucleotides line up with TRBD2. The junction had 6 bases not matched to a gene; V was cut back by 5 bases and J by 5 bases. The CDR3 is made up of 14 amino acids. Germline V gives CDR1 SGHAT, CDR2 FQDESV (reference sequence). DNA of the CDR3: TGTGCCAGCAGCCACGGGACTAGCAGTGAGACCCAGTACTTC. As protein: CASSHGTSSETQYF.

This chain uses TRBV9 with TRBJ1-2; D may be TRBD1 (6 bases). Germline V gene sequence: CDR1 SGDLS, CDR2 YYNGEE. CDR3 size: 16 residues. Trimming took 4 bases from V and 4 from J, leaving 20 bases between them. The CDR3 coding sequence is TGTGCCAGCAGCCCAGAAATCAGGGGTTTGGGCTATGGCTACACCTTC. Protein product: CASSPEIRGLGYGYTF.

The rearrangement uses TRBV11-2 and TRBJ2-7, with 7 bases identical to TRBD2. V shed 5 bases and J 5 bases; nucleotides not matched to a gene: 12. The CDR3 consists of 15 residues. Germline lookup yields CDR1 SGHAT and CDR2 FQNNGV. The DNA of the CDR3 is TGTGCCAGCAGCCGCGAGCGGGAATTTGGCCACGAGCAGTACTTC. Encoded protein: CASSREREFGHEQYF. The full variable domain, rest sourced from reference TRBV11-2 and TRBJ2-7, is EAGVAQSPRYKIIEKRQSVAFWCNPISGHATLYWYQQILGQGPKLLIQFQNNGVVDDSQLPKDRFSAERLKGVDSTLKIQPAKLEDSAVYLCASSREREFGHEQYFGPGTRLTVT.

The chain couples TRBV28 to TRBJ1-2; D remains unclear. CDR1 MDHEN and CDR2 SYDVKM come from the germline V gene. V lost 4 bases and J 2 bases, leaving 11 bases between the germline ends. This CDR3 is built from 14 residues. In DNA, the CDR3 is TGTGCCAGCAGTTACTCAGGAGGAAACTATGGCTACACCTTC. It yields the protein CASSYSGGNYGYTF.

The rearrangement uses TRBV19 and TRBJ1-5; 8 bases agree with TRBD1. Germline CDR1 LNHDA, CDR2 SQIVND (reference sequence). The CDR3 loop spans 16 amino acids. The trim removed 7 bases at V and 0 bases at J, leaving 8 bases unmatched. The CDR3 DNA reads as TGTGCCAGTATGAGGGGGACAGGCCTTAGCAATCAGCCCCAGCATTTT. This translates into CASMRGTGLSNQPQHF.

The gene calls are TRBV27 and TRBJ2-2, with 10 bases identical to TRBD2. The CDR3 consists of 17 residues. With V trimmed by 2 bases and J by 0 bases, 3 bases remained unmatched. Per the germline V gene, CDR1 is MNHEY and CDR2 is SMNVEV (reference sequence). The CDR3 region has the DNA TGTGCCAGCAGTTTAATAGGACTAGCGGCGAACACCGGGGAGCTGTTTTTT. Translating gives CASSLIGLAANTGELFF.

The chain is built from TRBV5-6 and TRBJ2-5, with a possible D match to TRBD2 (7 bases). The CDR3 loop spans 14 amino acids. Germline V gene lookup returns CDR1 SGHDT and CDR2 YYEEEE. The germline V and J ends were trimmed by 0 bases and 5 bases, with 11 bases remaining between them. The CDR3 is CASSLAGGPETQYF. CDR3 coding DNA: TGTGCCAGCAGCTTGGCGGGGGGCCCGGAGACCCAGTACTTC.

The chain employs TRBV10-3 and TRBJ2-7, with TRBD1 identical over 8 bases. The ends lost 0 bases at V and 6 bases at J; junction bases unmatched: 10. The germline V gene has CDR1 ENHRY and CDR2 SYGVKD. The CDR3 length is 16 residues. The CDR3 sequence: CAISESAGTGWVEQYF. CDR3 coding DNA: TGTGCCATCAGTGAGTCGGCCGGGACAGGATGGGTCGAGCAGTACTTC.

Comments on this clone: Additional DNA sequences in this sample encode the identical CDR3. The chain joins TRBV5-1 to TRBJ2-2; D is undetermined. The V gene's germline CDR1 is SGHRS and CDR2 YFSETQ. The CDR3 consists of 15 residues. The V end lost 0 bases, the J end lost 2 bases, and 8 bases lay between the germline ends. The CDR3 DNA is TGCGCCAGCAGCTTGGTAGCAGGAAACACCGGGGAGCTGTTTTTT. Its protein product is CASSLVAGNTGELFF.

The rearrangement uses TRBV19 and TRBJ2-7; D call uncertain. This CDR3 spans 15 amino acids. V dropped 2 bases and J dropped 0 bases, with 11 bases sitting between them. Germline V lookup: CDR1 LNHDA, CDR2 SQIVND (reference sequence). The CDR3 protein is CASSIIAESSYEQYF. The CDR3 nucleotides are TGTGCCAGTAGTATAATCGCGGAAAGCTCCTACGAGCAGTACTTC.

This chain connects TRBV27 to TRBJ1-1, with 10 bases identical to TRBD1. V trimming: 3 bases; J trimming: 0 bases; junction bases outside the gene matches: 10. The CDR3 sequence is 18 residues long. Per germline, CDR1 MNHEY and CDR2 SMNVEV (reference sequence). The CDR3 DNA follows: TGTGCCAGCAGTTTGACAGGGGGCACTTTTCGCATGAACACTGAAGCTTTCTTT. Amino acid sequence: CASSLTGGTFRMNTEAFF.

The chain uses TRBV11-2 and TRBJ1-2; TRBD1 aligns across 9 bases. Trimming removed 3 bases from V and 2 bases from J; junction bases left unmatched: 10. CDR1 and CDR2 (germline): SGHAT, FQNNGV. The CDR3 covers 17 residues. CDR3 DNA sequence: TGTGCCAGCAGCTTTGGTTTACGGACAGGGGTAAACTATGGCTACACCTTC. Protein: CASSFGLRTGVNYGYTF.

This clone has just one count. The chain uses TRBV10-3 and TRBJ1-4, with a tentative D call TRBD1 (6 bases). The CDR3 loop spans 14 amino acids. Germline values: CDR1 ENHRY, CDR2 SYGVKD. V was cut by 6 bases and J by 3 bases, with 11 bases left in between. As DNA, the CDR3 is TGTGCCATCAGCAGGACAGAAGCTAATGAAAAACTGTTTTTT. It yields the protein CAISRTEANEKLFF.

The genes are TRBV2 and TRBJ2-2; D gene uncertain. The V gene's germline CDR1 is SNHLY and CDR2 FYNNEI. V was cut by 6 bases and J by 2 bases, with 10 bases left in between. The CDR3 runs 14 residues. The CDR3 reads CASRQSENTGELFF. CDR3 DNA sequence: TGTGCCAGCAGGCAGTCTGAAAACACCGGGGAGCTGTTTTTT.

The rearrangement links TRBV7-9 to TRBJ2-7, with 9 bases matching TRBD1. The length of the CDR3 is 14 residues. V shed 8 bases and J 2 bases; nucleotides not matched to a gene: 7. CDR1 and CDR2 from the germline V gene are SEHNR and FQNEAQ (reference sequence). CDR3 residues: CASALRQGAYEQYF. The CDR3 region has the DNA TGTGCCAGCGCCCTTCGACAGGGGGCCTACGAGCAGTACTTC.

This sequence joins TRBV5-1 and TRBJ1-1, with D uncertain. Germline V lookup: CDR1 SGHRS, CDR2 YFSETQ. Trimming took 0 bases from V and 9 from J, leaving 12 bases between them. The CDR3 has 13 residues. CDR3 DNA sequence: TGCGCCAGCAGCTTGGCGGGTCGTAGTCAAGCTTTCTTT. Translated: CASSLAGRSQAFF.

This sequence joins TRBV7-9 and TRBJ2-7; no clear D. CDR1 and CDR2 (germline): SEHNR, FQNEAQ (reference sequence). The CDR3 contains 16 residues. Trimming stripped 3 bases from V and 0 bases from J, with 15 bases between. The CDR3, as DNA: TGTGCCAGCAGCTTTGGCCGTCAAAGAAACTCCTACGAGCAGTACTTC. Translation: CASSFGRQRNSYEQYF.